Presented here are 27 T cell receptor beta chains from one specimen sequenced in a study of technical replicates of blood from a handful of donors. This table comes from immunoSEQ multiplex PCR, and its TCRdb copy is limited to in-frame clones, with some not included. The sample comprises 76,000 or so clones, about 91% of which are singletons, and around 0.24% rests with the top ten. Material for sequencing was T cells isolated from PBMCs. The receptors come from a human donor in good health.

The chain joins TRBV5-1 to TRBJ2-7; no definite D call. The germline V gene encodes CDR1 SGHRS and CDR2 YFSETQ. Trimming stripped 1 base from V and 7 bases from J, with 18 bases between. This CDR3 comprises 15 residues. The CDR3 reads CASSLLLAPSSEQYF. In DNA form, the CDR3 reads TGCGCCAGCAGCTTGTTGTTGGCCCCGTCTAGTGAGCAGTACTTC.

The rearrangement links TRBV15 to TRBJ1-5; no reliable D call. From germline, CDR1 is LNHNV and CDR2 YYDKDF (reference sequence). The CDR3 consists of 14 residues. V dropped 3 bases and J dropped 3 bases, with 9 bases sitting between them. The CDR3 region is CATSSGENNQPQHF. In DNA, the CDR3 is TGTGCCACCAGCAGTGGAGAGAACAATCAGCCCCAGCATTTT. Complete variable domain (other parts from reference TRBV15 and TRBJ1-5): DAMVIQNPRYQVTQFGKPVTLSCSQTLNHNVMYWYQQKSSQAPKLLFHYYDKDFNNEADTPDNFQSRRPNTSFCFLDIRSPGLGDTAMYLCATSSGENNQPQHFGDGTRLSIL.

This chain joins TRBV4-1 and TRBJ1-5; D is uncertain. This CDR3 spans 14 amino acids. The V gene lost 7 bases and the J gene lost 0 bases, with 10 bases spanning the gap. The germline V gene has CDR1 MGHRA and CDR2 YSYEKL. CDR3 DNA sequence: TGCGCCAGCACCCCCGGGGATAGCAATCAGCCCCAGCATTTT. Translating gives CASTPGDSNQPQHF.

The J gene is TRBJ2-5, the V gene TRBV28, with 7 nucleotides matching TRBD2. The CDR3 extends over 13 amino acids. Germline CDR1 and CDR2: MDHEN and SYDVKM. The V segment lost 3 bases and the J segment 5 bases; nucleotides outside the gene matches: 3. The CDR3 sequence: CASSFGGSETQYF. The CDR3 DNA follows: TGTGCCAGCAGTTTTGGCGGGAGTGAGACCCAGTACTTC.

V is TRBV19 and J is TRBJ2-2; TRBD2 matches 7 bases. Germline V CDR1 and CDR2: LNHDA, SQIVND (reference sequence). This CDR3 spans 17 amino acids. V lost 5 bases, J lost 7 bases, and 16 bases stayed unmatched. CDR3 nucleotides: TGTGCCAGTAGTGTCCCTCCCGGGAGGATAAGGGGCGGGGAGCTGTTTTTT. Translation: CASSVPPGRIRGGELFF.

The chain carries TRBV7-8 and TRBJ1-1; D is possibly TRBD1 (6 bases). V was clipped by 5 bases and J by 0 bases, with 13 bases between them. The CDR3 runs to 15 residues. Germline assignment: CDR1 SGHVS and CDR2 FQNEAQ. The DNA of the CDR3 is TGTGCCAGCAGCGCCAACAGGGCTCTGAACACTGAAGCTTTCTTT. It translates to CASSANRALNTEAFF.

The chain employs TRBV2 and TRBJ1-5; the D is unclear. This CDR3 spans 15 amino acids. Trimming pared 3 bases from V and 7 bases from J, leaving 16 bases between. CDR1 and CDR2 (germline): SNHLY, FYNNEI. The CDR3 protein is CASSEKSTLEQPQHF. The CDR3 DNA sequence: TGTGCCAGCAGTGAGAAAAGCACTCTTGAACAGCCCCAGCATTTT. The entire variable domain, with the rest obtained from reference TRBV2 and TRBJ1-5, is as follows: EPEVTQTPSHQVTQMGQEVILRCVPISNHLYFYWYRQILGQKVEFLVSFYNNEISEKSEIFDDQFSVERPDGSNFTLKIRSTKLEDSAMYFCASSEKSTLEQPQHFGDGTRLSIL.

The chain couples TRBV7-7 to TRBJ2-1; 10 bases agree with TRBD1. The CDR3 length is 13 residues. After removal of 5 bases from V and 7 bases from J, the junction contained 2 bases not matched to a gene. Germline V lookup: CDR1 SSHAT, CDR2 FNYEAQ (reference sequence). This chain's CDR3 is CASSQDRGNEQFF. Written as DNA, the CDR3 is TGTGCCAGCAGCCAGGACAGGGGGAATGAGCAGTTCTTC.

The chain has TRBV10-1 and TRBJ1-2; D gene ambiguous. This CDR3 is 13 amino acids long. The germline V gene encodes CDR1 WNHNN and CDR2 SYGVQD (reference sequence). Trimming took off 5 bases at V and 5 bases at J, with 12 bases between the two ends. The CDR3: CASSLNREYGYTF. CDR3 coding DNA: TGCGCCAGCAGTTTAAACAGAGAGTATGGCTACACCTTC.

The genes are TRBV30 and TRBJ2-1; 9 bases fit TRBD1. This CDR3 has 15 amino acids. V gave up 2 bases and J gave up 8 bases; unmatched junction bases: 10. Germline V gives CDR1 GTSNPN, CDR2 SVGIG (reference sequence). CDR3 sequence reads: CAWSPGQGISDEQFF. CDR3 coding DNA: TGTGCCTGGAGTCCGGGACAGGGTATAAGCGATGAGCAGTTCTTC.

The rearrangement uses TRBV29-1 and TRBJ2-5, with a possible D match to TRBD2 (7 bases). This CDR3 contains 14 residues. V lost 7 bases to trimming and J lost 5 bases, with 20 bases between them. Germline V CDR1 and CDR2: SQVTM, ANQGSEA. The CDR3 DNA reads as TGCAGCGGGGGGCTACAGGGAGGGAGTGAGACCCAGTACTTC. Translating it yields CSGGLQGGSETQYF.

CDR3 coding DNA: TGTGCCAGCAGTTCCTCGACAGGGGAGTTTCAGCCCCAGCATTTT. The encoded protein is CASSSSTGEFQPQHF. V gene TRBV28 combines with J gene TRBJ1-5; TRBD1 matches 8 bases. V lost 4 bases and J lost 6; bases outside the gene matches: 8. The CDR3 runs 15 residues. Germline values: CDR1 MDHEN, CDR2 SYDVKM.

J is TRBJ2-3 and V is TRBV30, with 7 positions matching TRBD2. The CDR3 length is 12 residues. CDR1 and CDR2 from the germline V gene are GTSNPN and SVGIG (reference sequence). Trimming removed 7 bases from V and 2 bases from J; junction bases left unmatched: 3. The CDR3 DNA reads TGTGCCTCAGCGGGGTCCACAGATACGCAGTATTTT. Its translation is CASAGSTDTQYF. Complete variable domain (other parts from reference TRBV30 and TRBJ2-3): SQTIHQWPATLVQPVGSPLSLECTVEGTSNPNLYWYRQAAGRGLQLLFYSVGIGQISSEVPQNLSASRPQDRQFILSSKKLLLSDSGFYLCASAGSTDTQYFGPGTRLTVL.

V and J are TRBV30 and TRBJ2-7; 7 nucleotides match TRBD1. This CDR3 is 13 amino acids long. J lost 6 bases, V lost 4 bases, and 9 bases had no gene match. In germline, CDR1 is GTSNPN, CDR2 SVGIG (reference sequence). The CDR3, as DNA: TGTGCCTGGAACAGGGGAGTCCCTTCCGAGCAGTACTTC. It yields the protein CAWNRGVPSEQYF.

The table lists this clone with a few counts. V usage is TRBV6-5 and J usage is TRBJ1-1; the D is unclear. The CDR3 totals 15 residues. CDR1 and CDR2 (germline): MNHEY, SVGAGI. Deletions cut 1 base from V and 0 bases from J, with 9 bases between. Here the CDR3 reads CASSYLRNMNTEAFF. Here the CDR3 DNA reads TGTGCCAGCAGTTACTTGAGGAACATGAACACTGAAGCTTTCTTT.

The chain recombines TRBV7-9 with TRBJ1-4; 7 nucleotides match TRBD1. The CDR3 totals 14 residues. J lost 8 bases, V lost 6 bases, and 9 bases had no gene match. Germline V gene sequence: CDR1 SEHNR, CDR2 FQNEAQ (reference sequence). In DNA, the CDR3 is TGTGCCAGCAGTACAGGGGCGACCGCGGAAAAACTGTTTTTT. Its translation: CASSTGATAEKLFF.

The chain is built from TRBV29-1 and TRBJ2-1, with 11 bases aligning to TRBD2. This CDR3 is built from 14 residues. The J segment lost 4 bases and the V segment lost 6 bases, leaving 5 bases of the junction unmatched. Per germline, CDR1 SQVTM and CDR2 ANQGSEA. This CDR3 is CSVLAGGGYNEQFF. Here the CDR3 DNA reads TGCAGCGTCTTAGCGGGGGGGGGTTACAATGAGCAGTTCTTC.

The chain uses TRBV5-1 and TRBJ2-1; TRBD2 is a possible D gene (5 bases). There are 17 residues in the CDR3. CDR1 and CDR2 from the germline V gene are SGHRS and YFSETQ. V lost 0 bases, J lost 6 bases, and 19 bases lay in between. The CDR3 nucleotides are TGCGCCAGCAGCTTGGCTCCGGGGTCCTCGATCTCCAATGAGCAGTTCTTC. Protein product: CASSLAPGSSISNEQFF.

The chain has TRBV7-7 and TRBJ1-1; D remains ambiguous. The CDR3 runs to 13 residues. V lost 6 bases and J 3 bases, leaving 11 bases between the germline ends. CDR1 is SSHAT, CDR2 FNYEAQ, per germline (reference sequence). The CDR3 DNA follows: TGTGCCAGCAGTTTTACAGTGGACACTGAAGCTTTCTTT. This gives the protein CASSFTVDTEAFF.

The chain combines TRBV11-2 with TRBJ2-5; D might be TRBD1 (5 bases). Per the germline V gene, CDR1 is SGHAT and CDR2 is FQNNGV. V gave up 5 bases and J gave up 5 bases, with 6 bases separating them. The CDR3 consists of 11 residues. CDR3 sequence: CASSPGETQYF. Written as DNA, the CDR3 is TGTGCCAGCAGCCCAGGGGAGACCCAGTACTTC.

This chain links TRBV5-1 with TRBJ2-7; 8 positions match TRBD1. Germline CDR1 SGHRS, CDR2 YFSETQ. There are 15 residues in the CDR3. Losses at the gene ends were 0 bases for V and 7 bases for J; bases not matched to a gene: 9. CDR3 in amino acids: CASSLVGQGAEEQYF. DNA for the CDR3: TGCGCCAGCAGCTTGGTTGGGCAGGGGGCCGAAGAGCAGTACTTC.

The J gene is TRBJ2-7, the V gene TRBV4-1; D remains unclear. The CDR3 extends over 15 amino acids. The germline gives CDR1 MGHRA, CDR2 YSYEKL. The V end lost 1 base, the J end lost 0 bases, and 10 bases lay between the germline ends. For the CDR3, the DNA is TGCGCCAGCAGCCAAGGACCGAGGAGCTCCTACGAGCAGTACTTC. This gives the protein CASSQGPRSSYEQYF.

The CDR3 coding sequence is TGTGCCAGCAGTTCACAGGGGGGCAATCAGCCCCAGCATTTT. Translation: CASSSQGGNQPQHF. This chain uses TRBV27 with TRBJ1-5; 8 nucleotides agree with TRBD1. This CDR3 spans 14 amino acids. V lost 4 bases and J lost 2; bases outside the gene matches: 1. Germline V CDR1 and CDR2: MNHEY, SMNVEV (reference sequence).

The chain uses TRBV27 and TRBJ2-4; 11 bases line up with TRBD2. This CDR3 comprises 17 residues. Trimming took 3 bases from V and 9 from J; bases not matched to a gene: 13. The V gene's germline CDR1 is MNHEY and CDR2 SMNVEV (reference sequence). In DNA, the CDR3 is TGTGCCAGCAGTTTGGGTGCGGGTAGCGGGAGGGCCCCCATTCAGTACTTC. It is translated as CASSLGAGSGRAPIQYF.

V usage is TRBV7-6 and J usage is TRBJ2-1; TRBD2 matches at 10 bases. Germline CDR1 reads SGHVS; CDR2 reads FNYEAQ. This CDR3 comprises 16 residues. The V segment lost 6 bases and the J segment 10 bases; nucleotides outside the gene matches: 15. The CDR3: CASRWGEREGLGEQFF. CDR3 nucleotide sequence: TGTGCCAGCAGGTGGGGGGAGCGGGAGGGCCTTGGAGAGCAGTTCTTC.

The rearrangement joins TRBV7-6 to TRBJ2-7, with D possibly being TRBD2 (5 bases). CDR1 and CDR2 (germline): SGHVS, FNYEAQ. V was pared by 2 bases and J by 5 bases, with 13 bases between. The CDR3 length is 14 residues. The CDR3 DNA reads TGTGCCAGCAGCTTATGGGCAGACGGGGACGAGCAGTACTTC. Its protein product is CASSLWADGDEQYF. The complete variable domain, with remaining parts taken from reference TRBV7-6 and TRBJ2-7, reads GAGVSQSPRYKVTKRGQDVALRCDPISGHVSLYWYRQALGQGPEFLTYFNYEAQQDKSGLPNDRFSAERPEGSISTLTIQRTEQRDSAMYRCASSLWADGDEQYFGPGTRLTVT.

The chain is built from TRBV10-2 and TRBJ2-7, with D possibly being TRBD2 (5 bases). This CDR3 comprises 14 residues. Looked up from germline, CDR1 is WSHSY and CDR2 is SAAADI. V lost 0 bases and J lost 3, with 9 bases in between. CDR3 protein: CASSESNRGYEQYF. The CDR3 coding sequence is TGCGCCAGCAGTGAGTCGAATCGGGGCTACGAGCAGTACTTC.